These T cell receptor beta chains were read from a single sample in a study of CD8 T cells in ankylosing spondylitis. TCRdb fed the 5' RACE reads into MiXCR, producing one record per CDR3 protein. The sample holds around 300,000 distinct CDR3 sequences, about 15% seen once. The sample consisted of blood, either unsorted or a sorted T cell fraction (not recorded which). The origin of the receptors is a male donor with ankylosing spondylitis or in good health (not recorded which). The CDR3 runs from the conserved cysteine through the conserved F or W. Each record gives: J gene, clone size, D gene, V gene, CDR3 DNA, CDR3 protein. A D gene is named only where the DNA matches it firmly. Clone size is given for some rows only: seen once, a few or many times, or a class if the clone is expanded.

j_gene: TRBJ2-3; abundance: many; d_gene: TRBD2; v_gene: TRBV7-6; CDR3nt: TGTGCCAGCAGCTTAGCTAGCGGGGGCACAGATACGCAGTATTTT; CDR3aa: CASSLASGGTDTQYF
j_gene: TRBJ2-2; abundance: .; d_gene: .; v_gene: TRBV24-1; CDR3nt: TGTGCCACCAGTGCGCGGGATAGGTCCGGGGAGCTGTTTTTT; CDR3aa: CATSARDRSGELFF
j_gene: TRBJ2-7; abundance: .; d_gene: .; v_gene: TRBV29-1; CDR3nt: TGCAGCGTTGCGTTTAGATCCTACGAGCAGTACTTC; CDR3aa: CSVAFRSYEQYF
j_gene: TRBJ1-1; abundance: .; d_gene: TRBD1; v_gene: TRBV5-1; CDR3nt: TGCGCCAGCAGCTTGGGACAGGGAGGGTCAATGAACACTGAAGCTTTCTTT; CDR3aa: CASSLGQGGSMNTEAFF
j_gene: TRBJ1-2; abundance: few; d_gene: .; v_gene: TRBV4-2; CDR3nt: TGTGCCAGCAGCCAAGATGGGGAGCTATCTAACTATGGCTACACCTTC; CDR3aa: CASSQDGELSNYGYTF
j_gene: TRBJ1-2; abundance: few; d_gene: TRBD1; v_gene: TRBV10-3; CDR3nt: TGTGCCATCAGTGCGGAACAGGGGGCGGCTGGCTACACCTTC; CDR3aa: CAISAEQGAAGYTF
j_gene: TRBJ2-1; abundance: few; d_gene: .; v_gene: TRBV6-2/TRBV6-3; CDR3nt: TGTGCCAGCAGTTACCCTCCCGGACGAAGGGCGATCTACAATGAGCAGTTCTTC; CDR3aa: CASSYPPGRRAIYNEQFF
j_gene: TRBJ2-3; abundance: few; d_gene: TRBD2; v_gene: TRBV29-1; CDR3nt: TGCAGCGTTTTAGCGGGGGGGCGCGCAGATACGCAGTATTTT; CDR3aa: CSVLAGGRADTQYF
j_gene: TRBJ2-1; abundance: few; d_gene: TRBD1; v_gene: TRBV5-1; CDR3nt: TGCGCCAGCAGCTTTCGGGACAGGGAGGGGAATGAGCAGTTCTTC; CDR3aa: CASSFRDREGNEQFF
j_gene: TRBJ2-4; abundance: few; d_gene: TRBD1; v_gene: TRBV29-1; CDR3nt: TGCAGCGTTGCGACTCTTAGACAGGGCAAAAACATTCAGTACTTC; CDR3aa: CSVATLRQGKNIQYF
j_gene: TRBJ2-1; abundance: few; d_gene: TRBD2; v_gene: TRBV4-1; CDR3nt: TGCGTCAGCAGCCAACCCACTAGCGGGAAGGATGAGCAGTTCTTC; CDR3aa: CVSSQPTSGKDEQFF
j_gene: TRBJ1-4; abundance: .; d_gene: .; v_gene: TRBV6-1; CDR3nt: TGTGCCAGCGAAGGGTCGGATGCTAATGAAAAACTGTTTTTT; CDR3aa: CASEGSDANEKLFF
j_gene: TRBJ2-5; abundance: .; d_gene: .; v_gene: TRBV12-3/TRBV12-4; CDR3nt: TGTGCCAGCAGTTTCAGGGCTCAATCGGACCAGTACTTC; CDR3aa: CASSFRAQSDQYF
j_gene: TRBJ2-5; abundance: few; d_gene: .; v_gene: TRBV4-1; CDR3nt: TGCGCCAGCAGGGCTACAGGTCGTGAGACCCAGTACTTC; CDR3aa: CASRATGRETQYF
j_gene: TRBJ2-3; abundance: many; d_gene: .; v_gene: TRBV5-1; CDR3nt: TGCGCCAGCAGCTTTGGTGATACGCAGTATTTT; CDR3aa: CASSFGDTQYF
j_gene: TRBJ2-7; abundance: many; d_gene: TRBD1; v_gene: TRBV7-9; CDR3nt: TGTGCCAGCGGAGACAGGGCTTACGAGCAGTACTTC; CDR3aa: CASGDRAYEQYF
j_gene: TRBJ2-1; abundance: few; d_gene: .; v_gene: TRBV5-1; CDR3nt: TGCGCCAGCAGCTTGGGAGGGCTCTACAATGAGCAGTTCTTC; CDR3aa: CASSLGGLYNEQFF
j_gene: TRBJ1-2; abundance: .; d_gene: .; v_gene: TRBV6-1; CDR3nt: TGTGCCAGCAGCGCCGGGGGAGGAGCCTATGGCTACACCTTC; CDR3aa: CASSAGGGAYGYTF
j_gene: TRBJ2-7; abundance: few; d_gene: .; v_gene: TRBV30; CDR3nt: TGTGCCTGGAGCGACAGCTCCTACGAGCAGTACTTC; CDR3aa: CAWSDSSYEQYF
j_gene: TRBJ2-3; abundance: .; d_gene: TRBD1; v_gene: TRBV5-1; CDR3nt: TGCGCCAGCAGCCCGAAGCGGGACAGGGGCGCTAGCACAGATACGCAGTATTTT; CDR3aa: CASSPKRDRGASTDTQYF
j_gene: TRBJ1-1; abundance: few; d_gene: .; v_gene: TRBV25-1; CDR3nt: TGTGCCAGCAGTGACGTATTAACGGACACTGAAGCTTTCTTT; CDR3aa: CASSDVLTDTEAFF
j_gene: TRBJ1-4; abundance: .; d_gene: .; v_gene: TRBV20-1; CDR3nt: TGCACCGCGAAGTCTGATGAAAAACTGTTTTTT; CDR3aa: CTAKSDEKLFF
j_gene: TRBJ1-1; abundance: few; d_gene: .; v_gene: TRBV6-2/TRBV6-3; CDR3nt: TGTGCCAGCAGCCCTCGGGCGGGGGCTGAAGCTTTCTTT; CDR3aa: CASSPRAGAEAFF
j_gene: TRBJ2-7; abundance: .; d_gene: .; v_gene: TRBV5-1; CDR3nt: TGCGCCAGCAGTTCTGGTGGGTCGGTTTCCTCCTACGAGCAGTACTTC; CDR3aa: CASSSGGSVSSYEQYF
j_gene: TRBJ1-5; abundance: .; d_gene: TRBD1; v_gene: TRBV18; CDR3nt: TGTGCCAGCTCACCGGGACAGGAGAGCAATCAGCCCCAGCATTTT; CDR3aa: CASSPGQESNQPQHF
j_gene: TRBJ2-2; abundance: .; d_gene: .; v_gene: TRBV6-1; CDR3nt: TGTGCCAGCACCTTGGGACTCGCTGACACCGGGGAGCTGTTTTTT; CDR3aa: CASTLGLADTGELFF
j_gene: TRBJ2-1; abundance: few; d_gene: TRBD2; v_gene: TRBV5-1; CDR3nt: TGCGCCAGCAGCTTGTGGCGGGAGGGTGAGCAGTTCTTC; CDR3aa: CASSLWREGEQFF
j_gene: TRBJ1-1; abundance: few; d_gene: .; v_gene: TRBV7-9; CDR3nt: TGTGCCAGCAGCGGGCGAATGAACACTGAAGCTTTCTTT; CDR3aa: CASSGRMNTEAFF
j_gene: TRBJ1-4; abundance: .; d_gene: .; v_gene: TRBV29-1; CDR3nt: TGCAGCGTCCGGGAGGTCTTTAATGAAAAACTGTTTTTT; CDR3aa: CSVREVFNEKLFF
j_gene: TRBJ2-3; abundance: .; d_gene: TRBD2; v_gene: TRBV7-9; CDR3nt: TGTGCCAGCAGCTTGGGACTAGCACTCACAGATACGCAGTATTTT; CDR3aa: CASSLGLALTDTQYF
j_gene: TRBJ2-7; abundance: many; d_gene: .; v_gene: TRBV7-8; CDR3nt: TGTGCCAGCAGCGATCAAGGATACGAGCAGTACTTC; CDR3aa: CASSDQGYEQYF
j_gene: TRBJ2-5; abundance: few; d_gene: .; v_gene: TRBV11-2; CDR3nt: TGTGCCAGCAGCTATGGCCCCTTAGGGCGGGGTTACCAAGAGACCCAGTACTTC; CDR3aa: CASSYGPLGRGYQETQYF
j_gene: TRBJ2-5; abundance: few; d_gene: TRBD1; v_gene: TRBV11-2; CDR3nt: TGTGCCAGCGGTATGGTGACAGGGAGAGGAGAGACCCAGTACTTC; CDR3aa: CASGMVTGRGETQYF
j_gene: TRBJ1-3; abundance: .; d_gene: .; v_gene: TRBV5-1; CDR3nt: TGCGCCAGCAGCTTCCAGGACTCTGGAAACACCATATATTTT; CDR3aa: CASSFQDSGNTIYF
j_gene: TRBJ2-7; abundance: .; d_gene: TRBD2; v_gene: TRBV6-4; CDR3nt: TGTGCCAGCAGTGAGAGGCCAGCGGGAGCTTCAGGGCAGTACTTC; CDR3aa: CASSERPAGASGQYF
j_gene: TRBJ2-1; abundance: .; d_gene: TRBD2; v_gene: TRBV5-1; CDR3nt: TGCGCCAGCAGCTTGGGTAACAGCGCGGGGGCCTACAATGAGCAGTTCTTC; CDR3aa: CASSLGNSAGAYNEQFF
j_gene: TRBJ2-1; abundance: .; d_gene: .; v_gene: TRBV12-3/TRBV12-4; CDR3nt: TGTGCCAGCGGAGACAGGCCCGGTGAGCAGTTCTTC; CDR3aa: CASGDRPGEQFF
j_gene: TRBJ2-3; abundance: many; d_gene: TRBD2; v_gene: TRBV7-2; CDR3nt: TGTGCCAGCAGCTTGGGACTAGCGGGGCCAACAGATACGCAGTATTTT; CDR3aa: CASSLGLAGPTDTQYF
j_gene: TRBJ2-3; abundance: few; d_gene: .; v_gene: TRBV11-2; CDR3nt: TGTGCAGCAGGGAGAGGGTTAAGCACAGATACGCAGTATTTT; CDR3aa: CAAGRGLSTDTQYF
j_gene: TRBJ2-2; abundance: .; d_gene: TRBD1; v_gene: TRBV12-3/TRBV12-4; CDR3nt: TGTGCCAGCAGACTTCGACAGGGGGCAGGGACCGGGGAGCTGTTTTTT; CDR3aa: CASRLRQGAGTGELFF
j_gene: TRBJ2-1; abundance: .; d_gene: TRBD1; v_gene: TRBV6-5; CDR3nt: TGTGCCAGCAGTTATGGGGACAGGGGGGACAATGAGCAGTTCTTC; CDR3aa: CASSYGDRGDNEQFF
j_gene: TRBJ1-1; abundance: .; d_gene: .; v_gene: TRBV6-2/TRBV6-3; CDR3nt: TGTGCCAGCAGTCGACCCCGGCCGGACAGCGTAACTGAAGCTTTCTTT; CDR3aa: CASSRPRPDSVTEAFF
j_gene: TRBJ2-7; abundance: few; d_gene: .; v_gene: TRBV5-1; CDR3nt: TGCGCCAGCAGCGCAGGGGCCTCCTACGAGCAGTACTTC; CDR3aa: CASSAGASYEQYF
j_gene: TRBJ2-2; abundance: many; d_gene: .; v_gene: TRBV27; CDR3nt: TGTGCCAGCAGTTTTTTCTTTAGGGGTTGGAGCACCGGGGAGCTGTTTTTT; CDR3aa: CASSFFFRGWSTGELFF